The present T cell receptor (beta chain) was sequenced within a study of cytomegalovirus exposure and HLA in healthy donors. Broader study findings: Equally common other TCR beta chains were less clonally expanded than HLA-associated ones, a later analysis found. Data from an earlier analysis indicated that most TCR beta V segments were productive either about 87% or about 30% of the time.

Germline V gene data show CDR1 as MRHNA and CDR2 as SNTAGT. The CDR3 is 15 residues long. The J segment lost 4 bases and the V segment lost 6 bases, leaving 8 bases of the junction unmatched. This clone came up many times. What it recognizes is unknown. With 60 Vbeta and 13 Jbeta primers, the PCR was carried out. Per the authors' pipeline: As a later analysis found, there were approximately 80 million unique TCR beta chains, of which about 10 million were shared. Clones were sequenced by immunoSEQ multiplex PCR, and TCRdb holds only the in-frame ones, with some missing. V and J calls and clone size follow that table, whereas D and trimming were derived from the DNA. The table includes 99,000 or so clones, about a tenth detected once.

Sequencing was done on a sample of PBMCs. The origin of this receptor is a man aged 35-49 years in good health and CMV-seropositive. The chain uses TRBV6-4 and TRBJ2-3, with 9 bases identical to TRBD2. In DNA, the CDR3 is TGTGCCAGCAGCAAGGATAGCGGGAGTGCAGATACGCAGTATTTT. Translation gives CASSKDSGSADTQYF.